The next 18 T cell receptor beta chains were all read from a single sample in a study of tumor and adjacent non-tumor tissue in lung cancer. TCRbeta libraries were built with three rounds of nested PCR, modified from ARM-PCR. Each CDR3 protein is one row after TCRdb ran MiXCR on the multiplex PCR reads. Here the sample spans 77,000 or so distinct CDR3 sequences, more than 60% being singletons. No cell sorting was done before RNA was extracted from the tissue. Source material: lung tumor tissue. These receptor sequences come from a woman between 50 and 59 years old with non-small cell lung cancer.

Written as DNA, the CDR3 is TGTGCCAGGAGGGGAGAGGCTTACGAGCAGTACTTC. This translates into CARRGEAYEQYF. The chain employs TRBV12-3 or TRBV12-4 and TRBJ2-7; D is perhaps TRBD1 or TRBD2 (5 bases each). CDR3 length: 12 amino acids. V gave up 9 bases and J gave up 4 bases, with 13 bases separating them.

Details on this clonotype: Just one base apart from a much larger clone, this may be a read error. V usage is TRBV18 and J usage is TRBJ2-2; D may be TRBD1 (6 bases). Germline V gene sequence: CDR1 KGHSH, CDR2 LQKENI. This CDR3 is built from 16 residues. Trimming shortened V by 3 bases and J by 1 base, and 12 bases separated the two germline ends. CDR3 nucleotides: TGTGCCAGCTCACCGGGACACCCCGTGAACACCGGGGAGCTGTTTTTT. Translation: CASSPGHPVNTGELFF.

On this clonotype itself: This may be a read error: a much more frequent sequence differs by one nucleotide. CDR3 residues: CASRPGQGNFQTGTDTQHF. For the CDR3, the DNA is TGTGCCAGCAGACCCGGACAGGGGAATTTCCAAACTGGCACAGATACGCAGCATTTT. The rearrangement joins TRBV7-9 to TRBJ2-3, with 9 bases aligning to TRBD1. TRBJ1-5 explains the end of the DNA better; the J call may be wrong. Germline V gives CDR1 SEHNR, CDR2 FQNEAQ (reference sequence). This CDR3 spans 19 amino acids.

Turning to this clonotype: The missing conserved phenylalanine or tryptophan at the end of this CDR3 makes a read error likely. This chain joins TRBV6-5 and TRBJ2-3; D is undetermined. The CDR3 sequence is 14 residues long. Germline-derived CDR1 and CDR2 are MNHEY and SVGAGI. The DNA of the CDR3 is TGTGCCAGCAGTTACTCGAGAATGCCAGATATGCAGTATTCT. Its protein is CASSYSRMPDMQYS.

Details on this clonotype: A much larger clone lies a single base off, so this may be a read error. The chain couples TRBV20-1 to TRBJ2-7; 9 bases align to TRBD1. Germline trimming cut 0 bases from V and 3 bases from J; bases unmatched to any gene: 15. Germline CDR1 is DFQATT and CDR2 is SNEGSKA (reference sequence). This CDR3 is built from 18 residues. Written as DNA, the CDR3 is TGCAGTGCTAGAGATTATTTTCGAGGGACAGGGCGCTTCTACGAGCAGTACTTC. This encodes CSARDYFRGTGRFYEQYF.

This clonotype was found many times. The J gene is TRBJ2-2, the V gene TRBV10-1, with TRBD1 identical over 9 bases. Germline CDR1 reads WNHNN; CDR2 reads SYGVQD (reference sequence). V shed 3 bases and J 4 bases; nucleotides not matched to a gene: 6. This CDR3 has 16 residues. CDR3 region: CASSDNRGHTTGELFF. In DNA, the CDR3 is TGCGCCAGCAGTGATAACAGGGGGCATACCACCGGGGAGCTGTTTTTT.

To note about this clonotype: Mismatch with germline at one junction end may stem from a read error. The V call is TRBV6-6, the J call TRBJ1-5; D might be TRBD1 (6 bases). Germline V gene data show CDR1 as MNHNY and CDR2 as SVGAGI (reference sequence). The CDR3 contains 14 residues. This chain's CDR3 is CASITQGLGQPQHF. The CDR3 DNA follows: TGTGCCAGCATCACTCAGGGTCTAGGACAGCCCCAGCATTTC.

This clonotype was seen repeatedly, ten times or more. The V and J genes are TRBV20-1 and TRBJ2-7; D not certain. V was clipped by 5 bases and J by 5 bases, with 19 bases between them. Germline V gene lookup returns CDR1 DFQATT and CDR2 SNEGSKA (reference sequence). The CDR3 consists of 14 residues. The CDR3 sequence is CSAATLLRDHEQYF. The DNA of the CDR3 is TGCAGTGCTGCGACTCTCCTGAGAGACCACGAGCAGTACTTC.

About this clonotype itself: This likely comes from a read error, as the CDR3 has no conserved phenylalanine or tryptophan at its end. No DNA is shown, since the ends of the CDR3 on it are uncertain; the CDR3 is the one TCRdb lists. The rearrangement joins TRBV20-1 to TRBJ2-5. The CDR3 sequence runs 10 residues, both termini included. The germline CDR1 and CDR2 sequences are DFQATT and SNEGSKA (reference sequence). The CDR3 loop reads CSASSETQNL.

This clonotype was recorded a few times. A read error may account for a junction end that differs from germline. V and J are TRBV10-2 and TRBJ1-5; D is unclear. Looked up from germline, CDR1 is WSHSY and CDR2 is SAAADI. This CDR3 contains 16 residues. The CDR3 region is CASSESGLPLGQPQHF. CDR3 bases: TGTGCCAGCAGTGAGTCAGGACTTCCCCTCGGTCAGCCCCAGCATTTT.

Only a few counts were recorded for this clonotype. Possible read error: a much larger clone is one base away. The chain is built from TRBV20-1 and TRBJ1-5; D is unclear. This CDR3 contains 15 residues. CDR1 DFQATT and CDR2 SNEGSKA come from the germline V gene (reference sequence). The CDR3 nucleotides read TGCAGCGGTAGTGACGGGATCAACCCCAATCAGCCCCAGCATTTT. Protein product: CSGSDGINPNQPQHF.

A word on this clonotype: The CDR3 ends on some other residue instead of the conserved phenylalanine or tryptophan, so this is likely a read error. The rearrangement links TRBV11-2 to TRBJ1-5; perhaps TRBD1 as D (5 bases). The CDR3 runs to 15 residues. Trimming shortened V by 8 bases and J by 0 bases, and 14 bases separated the two germline ends. Germline loops: CDR1 SGHAT, CDR2 FQNNGV. Here the CDR3 reads CASGWDGYSNQPQHL. DNA for the CDR3: TGTGCCAGCGGTTGGGACGGTTATAGCAATCAGCCCCAGCATCTT.

A note on this clonotype: A much larger clone differs by one base, so this may be a read error. V is TRBV5-1 and J is TRBJ2-7; weak D call: TRBD2 (6 bases). The germline gives CDR1 SGHRS, CDR2 YFSETQ. Trimming pared 4 bases from V and 9 bases from J, leaving 26 bases between. The CDR3 covers 16 residues. The CDR3 nucleotides are TGCGCCAGCAGCCGCTCGGAGGGGTCGAGCTGGGACGGGCAGTACTTC. It is translated as CASSRSEGSSWDGQYF.

A note on this clonotype: Germline and junction disagree at one end, which may indicate a read error. This chain links TRBV11-2 with TRBJ2-1; possibly TRBD2 for D (7 bases). This CDR3 has 17 residues. Germline V CDR1 and CDR2: SGHAT, FQNNGV. CDR3 residues: CAISLDRGAGVYNEQFF. As DNA, the CDR3 is TGTGCCATCAGCTTAGACCGGGGGGCAGGGGTCTACAATGAGCAGTTCTTC.

As concerns this clonotype: Germline and junction disagree at one end, which may indicate a read error. The rearrangement links TRBV6-1 to TRBJ2-3, with D maybe TRBD2 (5 bases). The CDR3 has 14 residues. Germline V gene sequence: CDR1 MNHNS, CDR2 SASEGT. In nucleotides, the CDR3 is TGTGCCAGCTGGATGACGTCTAGCACAGATACGCAGTGTTTT. It yields the protein CASWMTSSTDTQCF.

This clonotype has at least ten counts. The chain uses TRBV12-3 or TRBV12-4 and TRBJ2-2, with D tentatively TRBD1 (5 bases). The CDR3 contains 15 residues. Trimming removed 4 bases from V and 0 bases from J, with 9 bases in between. The chain's CDR3 is CASSWGSSNTGELFF. The CDR3 nucleotides read TGTGCCAGCAGTTGGGGCAGCTCGAACACCGGGGAGCTGTTTTTT.

Remarks on this clonotype: The final CDR3 position lacks the conserved phenylalanine or tryptophan, pointing to a likely read error. This chain uses TRBV11-1 with TRBJ2-7; tentatively, D is TRBD1 or TRBD2 (8 bases each). This CDR3 contains 16 residues. Germline CDR1 and CDR2: SGHAT and FQDESV (reference sequence). As DNA, the CDR3 is TGTGCCAGTAGCTATTCCAGGGGGCAGCGGGAGACCGAGCAGTACCTC. It yields the protein CASSYSRGQRETEQYL.

V is TRBV6-2 or TRBV6-3 and J is TRBJ2-1; possible D gene TRBD2, 6 bases. The CDR3 spans 18 residues. CDR1 MNHEY and CDR2 SVGEGT come from the germline V gene. The V end lost 7 bases, the J end lost 0 bases, and 22 bases lay between the germline ends. CDR3 sequence (DNA): TGTGCCAGCAACGACAGAGGGCTAATGGAGGGCTCCTACAATGAGCAGTTCTTC. This encodes CASNDRGLMEGSYNEQFF.